This T cell receptor beta chain was sequenced in a study of cytomegalovirus exposure and HLA in healthy donors. V lost 0 bases and J lost 1, with 9 bases in between. The CDR3 has 16 residues. Germline V gene sequence: CDR1 SGHVS, CDR2 FNYEAQ. The PCR made use of 60 Vbeta and 13 Jbeta primers. Profiled with immunoSEQ multiplex PCR; TCRdb holds only in-frame clones, not every one. Of more than 150,000 clones listed, 75% to 85% are singletons. V is TRBV7-6 and J is TRBJ2-2; a weak D match, TRBD1 (5 bases). The TCR was taken from a boy younger than 18 in good health and CMV-seronegative. Sequenced sample: PBMCs. As DNA, the CDR3 is TGTGCCAGCAGCTTAGCGGCAGGGCGGAACACCGGGGAGCTGTTTTTT. This gives the protein CASSLAAGRNTGELFF. The complete variable domain, with remaining parts taken from reference TRBV7-6 and TRBJ2-2, reads GAGVSQSPRYKVTKRGQDVALRCDPISGHVSLYWYRQALGQGPEFLTYFNYEAQQDKSGLPNDRFSAERPEGSISTLTIQRTEQRDSAMYRCASSLAAGRNTGELFFGEGSRLTVL.